This entry lists 8 T cell receptor beta chains sequenced from one sample in a study of blood T cells in healthy people across ages. A J-beta primer mix and a sample-barcoded 5' primer were used in a second PCR of roughly 7 to 12 cycles. TCRdb recomputed calls from the 5' RACE reads with MiXCR, one row per CDR3 protein. The sample yields about 1.8 million distinct CDR3 sequences, approximately 50% seen once. The sequencing input was blood. The receptor set was obtained from a woman aged 40 to 49 in good health.

With regard to this clonotype: A much more abundant neighbour one base away suggests this may be a read error. The V gene is TRBV11-2, the J gene TRBJ2-5; 12 bases are shared with TRBD2. The CDR3 runs to 15 residues. Germline lookup yields CDR1 SGHAT and CDR2 FQNNGV. CDR3 nucleotide sequence: TGTGCCAGCAGCTTAGGACTAGCGGGGGAAGAGACCCTGTACTTC. This sequence encodes CASSLGLAGEETLYF.

This clonotype was counted only a few times. The CDR3 here is CSAVPGQGGNQPQHF. The CDR3 DNA is TGCAGTGCTGTACCGGGACAGGGAGGCAATCAGCCCCAGCATTTT. The genes are TRBV20-1 and TRBJ1-5; 9 bases line up with TRBD1. Germline V lookup: CDR1 DFQATT, CDR2 SNEGSKA (reference sequence). Losses at the gene ends were 5 bases for V and 2 bases for J; bases not matched to a gene: 7. The CDR3 loop spans 15 amino acids.

This sequence joins TRBV5-1 and TRBJ1-2; 11 bases align to TRBD1. V shed 4 bases, J shed 3 bases, and the junction held 5 bases outside the gene matches. The CDR3 extends over 15 amino acids. In germline, CDR1 is SGHRS, CDR2 YFSETQ. The CDR3 DNA is TGCGCCAGCAGCCGGACAGGGGGCAATGACTATGGCTACACCTTC. Amino acids: CASSRTGGNDYGYTF.

The rearrangement uses TRBV7-9 and TRBJ2-4; D is unclear. Germline CDR1 is SEHNR and CDR2 is FQNEAQ (reference sequence). The CDR3 length is 17 residues. V lost 5 bases, J lost 0 bases, and 17 bases lay in between. CDR3 sequence (DNA): TGTGCCAGCAGCCCTAGGCTCCCATCACTAGCCAAAAACATTCAGTACTTC. Protein: CASSPRLPSLAKNIQYF.

The chain links TRBV2 to TRBJ1-2; D gene uncertain. The CDR3 contains 12 residues. With 1 base removed from V and 7 bases from J, the gap between germline ends came to 7 bases. The germline V gene encodes CDR1 SNHLY and CDR2 FYNNEI. As DNA, the CDR3 is TGTGCCAGCAGTGAAGGGAGGGTTGGCTACACCTTC. Translating it yields CASSEGRVGYTF. The variable domain in full, completed from reference TRBV2 and TRBJ1-2, reads EPEVTQTPSHQVTQMGQEVILRCVPISNHLYFYWYRQILGQKVEFLVSFYNNEISEKSEIFDDQFSVERPDGSNFTLKIRSTKLEDSAMYFCASSEGRVGYTFGSGTRLTVV.

This clonotype was seen a handful of times. The CDR3, as DNA: TGCGCCAGCAGCACCCGGCGGCGTTATCAAGAGACCCAGTACTTC. Its protein product is CASSTRRRYQETQYF. The rearrangement uses TRBV5-1 and TRBJ2-5; D is undetermined. The CDR3 sequence is 15 residues long. V gave up 4 bases and J gave up 2 bases, with 15 bases separating them. Germline CDR1 is SGHRS and CDR2 is YFSETQ.

This chain uses TRBV20-1 with TRBJ2-1; D is perhaps TRBD1 (5 bases). This CDR3 comprises 15 residues. Trimming shortened V by 5 bases and J by 2 bases, and 16 bases separated the two germline ends. Germline CDR1 DFQATT, CDR2 SNEGSKA (reference sequence). This CDR3 reads CSAPGDSHAYNEQFF. CDR3 nucleotides: TGCAGTGCTCCAGGCGACAGTCACGCCTACAATGAGCAGTTCTTC.

The genes are TRBV7-8 and TRBJ1-6; 7 bases align to TRBD1. The V gene end was trimmed by 1 base and the J gene end by 1 base; junction bases not matched to a gene: 7. This CDR3 is built from 18 residues. CDR1 is SGHVS and CDR2 is FQNEAQ in the germline V gene. The CDR3 region has the DNA TGTGCCAGCAGCTTAGGATGGCAGGGGGAATCCTATAATTCACCCCTCCACTTT. As protein: CASSLGWQGESYNSPLHF.